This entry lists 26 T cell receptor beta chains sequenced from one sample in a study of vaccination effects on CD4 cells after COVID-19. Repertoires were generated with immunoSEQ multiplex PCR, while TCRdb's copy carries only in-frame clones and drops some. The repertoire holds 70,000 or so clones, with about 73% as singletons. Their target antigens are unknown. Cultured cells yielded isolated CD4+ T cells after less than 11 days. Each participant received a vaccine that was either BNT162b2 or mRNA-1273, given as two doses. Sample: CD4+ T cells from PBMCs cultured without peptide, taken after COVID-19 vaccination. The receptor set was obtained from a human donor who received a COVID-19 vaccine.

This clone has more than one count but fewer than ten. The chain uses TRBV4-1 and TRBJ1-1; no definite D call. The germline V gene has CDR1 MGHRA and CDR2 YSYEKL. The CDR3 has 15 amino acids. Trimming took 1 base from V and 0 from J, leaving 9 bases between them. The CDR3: CASSQVGRLNTEAFF. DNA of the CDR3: TGCGCCAGCAGCCAAGTAGGACGGCTGAACACTGAAGCTTTCTTT.

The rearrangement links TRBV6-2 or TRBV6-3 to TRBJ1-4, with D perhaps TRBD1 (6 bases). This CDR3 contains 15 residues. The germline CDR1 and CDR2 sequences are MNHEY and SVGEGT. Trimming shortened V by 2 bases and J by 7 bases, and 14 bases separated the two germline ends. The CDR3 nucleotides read TGTGCCAGCAGTTACCTCGGGACAAAGGGTGAAAAACTGTTTTTT. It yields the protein CASSYLGTKGEKLFF.

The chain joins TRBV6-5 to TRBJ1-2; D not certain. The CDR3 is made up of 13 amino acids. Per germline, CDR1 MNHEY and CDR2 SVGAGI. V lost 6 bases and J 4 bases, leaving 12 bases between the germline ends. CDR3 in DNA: TGTGCCAGCAGATCAGAGTTTATCTATGGCTACACCTTC. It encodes CASRSEFIYGYTF.

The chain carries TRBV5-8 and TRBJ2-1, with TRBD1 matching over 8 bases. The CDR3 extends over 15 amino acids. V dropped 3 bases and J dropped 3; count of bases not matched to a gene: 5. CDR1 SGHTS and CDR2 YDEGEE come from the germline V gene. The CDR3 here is CASSSGQVDYNEQFF. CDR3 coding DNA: TGTGCCAGCAGCTCGGGACAGGTCGACTACAATGAGCAGTTCTTC.

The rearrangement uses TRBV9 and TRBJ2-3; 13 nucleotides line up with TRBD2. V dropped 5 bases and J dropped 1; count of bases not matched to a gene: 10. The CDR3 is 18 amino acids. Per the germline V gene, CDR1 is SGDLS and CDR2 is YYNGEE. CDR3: CASSATSGGAVGTDTQYF. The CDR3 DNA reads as TGTGCCAGCAGTGCCACTAGCGGGGGGGCGGTCGGCACAGATACGCAGTATTTT.

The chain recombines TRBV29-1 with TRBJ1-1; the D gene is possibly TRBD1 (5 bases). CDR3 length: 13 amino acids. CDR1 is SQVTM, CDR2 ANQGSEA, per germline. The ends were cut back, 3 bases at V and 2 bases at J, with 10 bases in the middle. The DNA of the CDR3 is TGCAGCGTTGAGTTGGGGGGAAACACTGAAGCTTTCTTT. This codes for CSVELGGNTEAFF.

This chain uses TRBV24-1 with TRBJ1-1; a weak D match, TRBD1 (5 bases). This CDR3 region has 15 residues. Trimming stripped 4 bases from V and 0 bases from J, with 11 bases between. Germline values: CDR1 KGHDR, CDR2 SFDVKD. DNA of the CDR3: TGTGCCACCAGTGAGTCCGGGACGCTGAACACTGAAGCTTTCTTT. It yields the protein CATSESGTLNTEAFF.

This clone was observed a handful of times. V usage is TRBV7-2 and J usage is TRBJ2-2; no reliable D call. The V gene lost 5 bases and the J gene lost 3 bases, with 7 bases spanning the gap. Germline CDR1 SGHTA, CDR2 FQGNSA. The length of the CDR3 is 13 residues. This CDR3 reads CASSEPYTGELFF. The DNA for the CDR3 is TGTGCCAGCAGCGAGCCCTACACCGGGGAGCTGTTTTTT.

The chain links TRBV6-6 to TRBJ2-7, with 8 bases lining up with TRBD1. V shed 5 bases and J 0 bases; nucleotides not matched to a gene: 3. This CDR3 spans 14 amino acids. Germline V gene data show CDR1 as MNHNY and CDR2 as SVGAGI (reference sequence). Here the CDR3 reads CASSRTGSSYEQYV. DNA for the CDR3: TGTGCCAGCAGTCGGACAGGGAGCTCCTACGAGCAGTACGTC.

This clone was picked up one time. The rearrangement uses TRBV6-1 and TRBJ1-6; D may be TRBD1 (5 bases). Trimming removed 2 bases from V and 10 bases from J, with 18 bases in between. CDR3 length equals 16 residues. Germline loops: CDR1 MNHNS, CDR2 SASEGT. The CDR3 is CASSEFGGRVDSPLHF. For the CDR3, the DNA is TGTGCCAGCAGTGAATTTGGAGGCAGGGTGGACTCACCCCTCCACTTT.

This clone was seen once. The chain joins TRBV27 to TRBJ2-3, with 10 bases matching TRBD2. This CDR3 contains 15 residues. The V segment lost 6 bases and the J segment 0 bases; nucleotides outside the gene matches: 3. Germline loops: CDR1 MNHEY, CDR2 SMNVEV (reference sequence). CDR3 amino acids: CASRRLAGSTDTQYF. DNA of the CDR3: TGTGCCAGCAGACGACTAGCGGGTAGCACAGATACGCAGTATTTT.

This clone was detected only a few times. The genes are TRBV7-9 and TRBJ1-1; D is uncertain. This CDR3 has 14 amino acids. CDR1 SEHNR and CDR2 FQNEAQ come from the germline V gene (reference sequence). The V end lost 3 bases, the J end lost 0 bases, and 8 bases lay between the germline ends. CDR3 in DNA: TGTGCCAGCAGCTTCACAGTATTGAACACTGAAGCTTTCTTT. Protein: CASSFTVLNTEAFF.

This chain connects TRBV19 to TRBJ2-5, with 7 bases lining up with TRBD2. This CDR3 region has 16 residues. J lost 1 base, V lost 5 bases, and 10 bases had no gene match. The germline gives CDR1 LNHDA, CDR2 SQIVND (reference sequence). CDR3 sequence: CASSPSASGGQETQYF. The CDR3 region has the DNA TGTGCCAGTAGTCCCTCCGCTAGCGGCGGCCAAGAGACCCAGTACTTC. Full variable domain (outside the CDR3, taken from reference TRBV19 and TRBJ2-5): DGGITQSPKYLFRKEGQNVTLSCEQNLNHDAMYWYRQDPGQGLRLIYYSQIVNDFQKGDIAEGYSVSREKKESFPLTVTSAQKNPTAFYLCASSPSASGGQETQYFGPGTRLLVL.

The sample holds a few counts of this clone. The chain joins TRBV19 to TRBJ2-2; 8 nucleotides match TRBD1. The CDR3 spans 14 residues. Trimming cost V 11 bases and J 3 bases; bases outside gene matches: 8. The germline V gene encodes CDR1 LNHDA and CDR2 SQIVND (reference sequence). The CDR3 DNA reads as TGTGCCGTGAACCCAGGGGGCCACACCGGGGAGCTGTTTTTT. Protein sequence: CAVNPGGHTGELFF. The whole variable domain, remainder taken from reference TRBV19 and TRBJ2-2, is DGGITQSPKYLFRKEGQNVTLSCEQNLNHDAMYWYRQDPGQGLRLIYYSQIVNDFQKGDIAEGYSVSREKKESFPLTVTSAQKNPTAFYLCAVNPGGHTGELFFGEGSRLTVL.

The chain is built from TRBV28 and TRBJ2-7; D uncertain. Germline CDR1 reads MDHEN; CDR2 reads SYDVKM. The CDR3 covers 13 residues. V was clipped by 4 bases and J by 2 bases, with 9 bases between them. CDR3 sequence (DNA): TGTGCCAGCAGTTCCCTCGTCACCTACGAGCAGTACGTC. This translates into CASSSLVTYEQYV.

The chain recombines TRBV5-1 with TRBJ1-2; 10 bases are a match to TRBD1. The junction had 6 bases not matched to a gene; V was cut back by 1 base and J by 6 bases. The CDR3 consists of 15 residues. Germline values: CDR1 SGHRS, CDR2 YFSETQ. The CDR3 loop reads CASSLLGQGVDGYTF. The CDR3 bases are TGCGCCAGCAGCTTGCTAGGACAGGGGGTTGATGGCTACACCTTC.

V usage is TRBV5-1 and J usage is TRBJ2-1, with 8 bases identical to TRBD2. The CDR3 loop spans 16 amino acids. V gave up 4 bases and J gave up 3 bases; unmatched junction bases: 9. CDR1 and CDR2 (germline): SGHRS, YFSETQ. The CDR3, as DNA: TGCGCCAGCAGCCCGGGAGGGCTAGCGGGCTACAATGAGCAGTTCTTC. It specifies CASSPGGLAGYNEQFF.

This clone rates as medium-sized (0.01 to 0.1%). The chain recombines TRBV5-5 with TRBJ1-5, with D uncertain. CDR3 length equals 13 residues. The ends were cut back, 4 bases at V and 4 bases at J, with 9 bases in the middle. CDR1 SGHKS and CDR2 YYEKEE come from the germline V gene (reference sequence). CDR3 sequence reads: CASSAGGNQPQHF. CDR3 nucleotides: TGTGCCAGCAGCGCGGGAGGGAATCAGCCCCAGCATTTT.

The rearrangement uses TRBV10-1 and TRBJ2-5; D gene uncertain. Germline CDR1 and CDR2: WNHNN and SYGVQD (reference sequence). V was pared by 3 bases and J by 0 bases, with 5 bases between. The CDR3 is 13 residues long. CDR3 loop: CASSDRYQETQYF. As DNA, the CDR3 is TGCGCCAGCAGTGACAGATACCAAGAGACCCAGTACTTC.

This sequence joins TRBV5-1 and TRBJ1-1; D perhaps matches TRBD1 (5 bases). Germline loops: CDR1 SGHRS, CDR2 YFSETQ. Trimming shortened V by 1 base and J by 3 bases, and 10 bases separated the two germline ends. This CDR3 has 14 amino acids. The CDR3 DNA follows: TGCGCCAGCAGCTTGATAGCGGGGGACACTGAAGCTTTCTTT. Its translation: CASSLIAGDTEAFF.

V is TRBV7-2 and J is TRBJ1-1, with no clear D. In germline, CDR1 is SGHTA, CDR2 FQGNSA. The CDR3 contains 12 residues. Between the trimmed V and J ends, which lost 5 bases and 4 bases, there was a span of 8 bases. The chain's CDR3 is CASSPLPTEAFF. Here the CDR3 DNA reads TGTGCCAGCAGCCCCCTTCCCACTGAAGCTTTCTTT.

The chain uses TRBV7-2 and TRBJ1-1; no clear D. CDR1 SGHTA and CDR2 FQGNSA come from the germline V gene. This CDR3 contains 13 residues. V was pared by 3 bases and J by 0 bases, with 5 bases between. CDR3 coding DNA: TGTGCCAGCAGCTTTACATTGAACACTGAAGCTTTCTTT. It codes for CASSFTLNTEAFF.

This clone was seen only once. The CDR3 reads CASSSLTVPHTF. DNA for the CDR3: TGTGCCAGCAGCTCTCTGACGGTACCTCACACCTTC. V and J are TRBV3-1 (or the pseudogene TRBV3-2) and TRBJ1-2; D not resolved. CDR1 and CDR2 (germline): LGHDT, YNNKEL (reference sequence). The V end lost 5 bases, the J end lost 12 bases, and 16 bases lay between the germline ends. The CDR3 runs 12 residues.

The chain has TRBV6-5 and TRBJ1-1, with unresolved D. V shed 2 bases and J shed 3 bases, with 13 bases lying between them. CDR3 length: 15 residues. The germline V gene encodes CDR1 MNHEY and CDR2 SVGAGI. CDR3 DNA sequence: TGTGCCAGCAGTTACCAATTGACGGGGTACACTGAAGCTTTCTTT. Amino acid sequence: CASSYQLTGYTEAFF.

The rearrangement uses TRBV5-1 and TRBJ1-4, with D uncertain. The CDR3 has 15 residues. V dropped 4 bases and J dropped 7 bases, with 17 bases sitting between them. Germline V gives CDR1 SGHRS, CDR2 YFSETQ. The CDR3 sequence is CASSRGRISGEKLFF. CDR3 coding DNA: TGCGCCAGCAGCCGCGGGAGGATAAGTGGTGAAAAACTGTTTTTT.

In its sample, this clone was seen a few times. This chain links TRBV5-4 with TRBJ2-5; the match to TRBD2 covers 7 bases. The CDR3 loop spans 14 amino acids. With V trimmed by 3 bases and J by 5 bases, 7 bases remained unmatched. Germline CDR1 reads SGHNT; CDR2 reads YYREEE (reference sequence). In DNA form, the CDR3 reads TGTGCCAGCAGCTGGGCGGGAGCCCGGGAGACCCAGTACTTC. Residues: CASSWAGARETQYF.